Here is one T cell receptor (beta chain) with its context. No cognate antigen has been identified for it. Base qualities are missing; no much larger clone stands one base away. This sample is drawn from a study of CD8+CD57+ T cells in acquired aplastic anemia (dated by TCRdb to the late 2010s). Study-level background: Extracted DNA from sorted CD4+ and CD8+ cells averaged about 3.4 ug, ranging from about 0.2 to 30 ug. CD8+CD57+ expansion was defined as a frequency above the mean frequency observed in healthy subjects. Study-wide conclusions, independent of this receptor: Between patients and healthy controls, no significant difference in CD8+ Simpson's diversity was found (P=0.060). Fewer than 35 CD8+ CDR3 sequences were found to be shared between patients and controls, but these sequences appeared to be highly expressed in patients and within the immunodominant clones of the patients.

Genomic DNA served as template for TCR beta VDJ combination and CDR3 sequence profiling. An Illumina HiSeq 2000 was used for TCR repertoire sequencing. In the source study's methods: Repertoire assessment relied on Simpson's diversity index, CDR3 size and DJ length profiles, and TRBV/TRBJ rearrangement plots. The most abundant DNA sequence in the deep sequencing data was defined as the immunodominant clone. CDR3 amino acid sequences were checked for sharing between subjects and were compared against published repertoires and the VDJdb database. Through fastp at Q25 and MiXCR, TCRdb rebuilt clones from the public reads, retaining in-frame beta chains. Rows are combined by CDR3 protein, so each entry shows the most common genes and DNA. TCRdb's processing, not the authors', yielded these V and J calls. Within this sample are more than 70,000 distinct CDR3 sequences, with roughly two thirds of them counted one time only. In total, the top ten clones hold roughly 80% of the sample.

The patients picked for sequencing were ones in whom flow cytometry had shown an expansion of CD8+CD57+ cells. Every patient had a diagnosis of severe acquired aplastic anemia based on International Study of Aplastic Anemia and Agranulocytosis and Camitta criteria. Patients had received no therapy at the time of blood sampling. TCR repertoires of sorted CD4+ and CD8+ blood T cells from severe aplastic anemia patients and healthy subjects were deep-sequenced in the study. Patients were enrolled under clinicaltrials.gov protocols 00001620, 01623167, 00001397, 00071045, 00081523 and 00961064 in the USA. Ficoll-Paque density gradient centrifugation was used to isolate peripheral blood mononuclear cells. CD4+ and CD8+ T cells were sorted by FACS or magnetic beads before DNA extraction. Taken from the germline V gene (reference sequence), the CDR1 and CDR2 loops are LNHNV and YYDKDF. Relative to germline, V is missing 0 bases and J is missing 13 bases, with 8 bases of the junction outside any gene match. From the cysteine through the phenylalanine, the CDR3 covers 13 amino acids. This entry keeps only the CDR3 DNA: 39 bases, framed from base 1.

Here the chain combines TRBV15 and TRBJ2-7; a stretch of 8 junction bases matches TRBD2. The TCR was taken from a human donor with aplastic anemia. Material for sequencing was sorted CD4+, CD8+, or CD8+CD57+ T cells (not recorded which) from PBMCs. The CDR3 protein: CATSRDQTAGAYF. The DNA is as follows: TGTGCCACCAGCAGAGACCAGACAGCGGGAGCTTACTTC.